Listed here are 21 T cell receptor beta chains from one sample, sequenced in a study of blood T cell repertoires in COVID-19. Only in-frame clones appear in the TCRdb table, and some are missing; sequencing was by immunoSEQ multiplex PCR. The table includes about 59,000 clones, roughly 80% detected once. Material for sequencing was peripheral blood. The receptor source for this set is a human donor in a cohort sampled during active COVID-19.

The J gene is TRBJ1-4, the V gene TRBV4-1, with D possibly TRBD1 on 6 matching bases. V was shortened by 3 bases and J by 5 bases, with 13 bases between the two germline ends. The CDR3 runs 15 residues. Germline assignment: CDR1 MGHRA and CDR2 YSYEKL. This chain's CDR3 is CASSQWTDFNEKLFF. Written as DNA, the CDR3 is TGCGCCAGCAGCCAGTGGACAGACTTCAATGAAAAACTGTTTTTT.

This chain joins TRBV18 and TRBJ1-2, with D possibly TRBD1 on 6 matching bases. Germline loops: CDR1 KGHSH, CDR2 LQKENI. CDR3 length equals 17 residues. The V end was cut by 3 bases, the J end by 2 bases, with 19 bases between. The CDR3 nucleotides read TGTGCCAGCTCACCCGAGACTCCTAAGGGGGTAAACTATGGCTACACCTTC. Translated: CASSPETPKGVNYGYTF.

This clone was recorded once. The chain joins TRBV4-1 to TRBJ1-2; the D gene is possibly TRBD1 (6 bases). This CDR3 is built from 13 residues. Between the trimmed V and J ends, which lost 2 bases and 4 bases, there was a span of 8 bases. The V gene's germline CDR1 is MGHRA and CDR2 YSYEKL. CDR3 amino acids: CASSQLRGYGYTF. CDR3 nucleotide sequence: TGCGCCAGCAGCCAACTCAGGGGCTATGGCTACACCTTC.

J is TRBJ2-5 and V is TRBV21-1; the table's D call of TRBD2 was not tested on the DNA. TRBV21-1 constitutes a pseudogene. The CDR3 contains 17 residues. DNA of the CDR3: TGTGCCAGCAGCAAAGCGGGAGGGTCTTTCGGCAAGGAGACCCAGTACTTC. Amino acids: CASSKAGGSFGKETQYF.

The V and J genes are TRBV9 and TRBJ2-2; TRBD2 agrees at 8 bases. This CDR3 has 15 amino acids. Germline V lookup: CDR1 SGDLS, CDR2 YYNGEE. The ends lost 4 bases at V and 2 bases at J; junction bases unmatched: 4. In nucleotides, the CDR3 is TGTGCCAGCAGCTTAAGCGGGAGTAACACCGGGGAGCTGTTTTTT. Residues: CASSLSGSNTGELFF.

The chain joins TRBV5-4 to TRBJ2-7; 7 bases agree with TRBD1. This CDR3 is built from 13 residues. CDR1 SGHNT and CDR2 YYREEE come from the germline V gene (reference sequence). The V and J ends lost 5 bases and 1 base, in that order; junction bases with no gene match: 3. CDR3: CASSRDRSYEQYF. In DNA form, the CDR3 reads TGTGCCAGCAGTAGGGACAGATCCTACGAGCAGTACTTC. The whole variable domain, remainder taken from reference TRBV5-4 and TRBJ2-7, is ETGVTQSPTHLIKTRGQQVTLRCSSQSGHNTVSWYQQALGQGPQFIFQYYREEENGRGNFPPRFSGLQFPNYSSELNVNALELDDSALYLCASSRDRSYEQYFGPGTRLTVT.

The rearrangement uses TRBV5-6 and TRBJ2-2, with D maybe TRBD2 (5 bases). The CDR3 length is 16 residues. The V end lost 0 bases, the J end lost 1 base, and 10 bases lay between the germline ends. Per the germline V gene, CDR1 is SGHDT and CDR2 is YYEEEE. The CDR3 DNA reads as TGTGCCAGCAGCTTGGATGAGGGATTGAACACCGGGGAGCTGTTTTTT. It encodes CASSLDEGLNTGELFF.

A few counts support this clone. CDR3 DNA sequence: TGTGCCAGTGCATCTCTAGCGGGAGGCTACAATGAGCAGTTCTTC. Protein: CASASLAGGYNEQFF. V and J are TRBV19 and TRBJ2-1; 11 bases match TRBD2. The V and J ends lost 8 bases and 3 bases, in that order; junction bases with no gene match: 6. Germline CDR1 reads LNHDA; CDR2 reads SQIVND (reference sequence). The CDR3 loop spans 15 amino acids.

The CDR3 sequence: CASSLCVEQFF. The CDR3 DNA reads as TGTGCCAGCAGCCTGTGCGTTGAGCAGTTCTTC. The genes are TRBV3-1 (or the pseudogene TRBV3-2) and TRBJ2-1; unclear D gene. The CDR3 is 11 residues long. Germline values: CDR1 LGHDT, CDR2 YNNKEL (reference sequence). Trimming removed 4 bases at V and 9 bases at J, with 7 bases between.

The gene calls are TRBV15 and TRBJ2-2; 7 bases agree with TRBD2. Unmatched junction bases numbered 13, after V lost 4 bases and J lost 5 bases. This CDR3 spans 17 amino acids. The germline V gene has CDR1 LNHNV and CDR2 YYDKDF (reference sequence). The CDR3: CATSTPLGGSGTGELFF. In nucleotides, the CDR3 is TGTGCCACCAGCACCCCCCTCGGCGGGAGCGGGACCGGGGAGCTGTTTTTT.

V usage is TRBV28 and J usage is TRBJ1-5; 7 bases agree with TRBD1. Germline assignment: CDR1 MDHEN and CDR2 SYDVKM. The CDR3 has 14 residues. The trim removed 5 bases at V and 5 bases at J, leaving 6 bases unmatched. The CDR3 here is CASSPDREHQPQHF. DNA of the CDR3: TGTGCCAGCAGTCCTGACAGGGAGCATCAGCCCCAGCATTTT.

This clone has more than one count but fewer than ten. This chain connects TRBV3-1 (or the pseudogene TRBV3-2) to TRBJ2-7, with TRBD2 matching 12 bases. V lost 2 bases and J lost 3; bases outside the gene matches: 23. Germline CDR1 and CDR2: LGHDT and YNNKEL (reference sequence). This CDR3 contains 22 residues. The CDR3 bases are TGTGCCAGCAGCCAAAGGGCCCTAGCGGGAGGGCCCAGAAGAAACGCTCGCTACGAGCAGTACTTC. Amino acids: CASSQRALAGGPRRNARYEQYF.

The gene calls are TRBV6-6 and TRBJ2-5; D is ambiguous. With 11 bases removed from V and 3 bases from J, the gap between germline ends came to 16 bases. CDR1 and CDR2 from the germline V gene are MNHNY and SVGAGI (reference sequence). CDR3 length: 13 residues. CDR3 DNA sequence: TGTGCCGGCCGAACGGAGTGGGAAGAGACCCAGTACTTC. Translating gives CAGRTEWEETQYF.

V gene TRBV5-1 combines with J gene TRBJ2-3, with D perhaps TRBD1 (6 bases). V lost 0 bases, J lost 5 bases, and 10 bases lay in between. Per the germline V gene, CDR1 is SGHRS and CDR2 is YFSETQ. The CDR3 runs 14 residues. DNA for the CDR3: TGCGCCAGCAGCTTGGGGCAGGGGAAAGATACGCAGTATTTT. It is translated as CASSLGQGKDTQYF.

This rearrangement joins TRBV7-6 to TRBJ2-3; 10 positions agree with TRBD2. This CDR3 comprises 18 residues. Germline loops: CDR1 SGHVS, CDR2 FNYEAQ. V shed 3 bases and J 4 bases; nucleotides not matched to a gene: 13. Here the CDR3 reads CASSFRTSGDKAADTQYF. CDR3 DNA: TGTGCCAGCAGCTTCAGGACTAGCGGTGACAAAGCAGCAGATACGCAGTATTTT.

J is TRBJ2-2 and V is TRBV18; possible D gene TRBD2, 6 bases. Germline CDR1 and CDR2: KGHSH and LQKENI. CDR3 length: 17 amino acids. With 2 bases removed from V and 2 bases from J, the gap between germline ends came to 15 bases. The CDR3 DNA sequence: TGTGCCAGCTCACCAGCCCCCCCCGGGAGAAACACCGGGGAGCTGTTTTTT. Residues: CASSPAPPGRNTGELFF.

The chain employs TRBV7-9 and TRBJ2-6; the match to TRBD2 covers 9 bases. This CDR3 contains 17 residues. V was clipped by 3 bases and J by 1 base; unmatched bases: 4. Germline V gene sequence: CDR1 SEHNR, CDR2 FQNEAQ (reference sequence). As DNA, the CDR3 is TGTGCCAGCAGCTTTATTAGCGGGAGTTCTGGGGCCAACGTCCTGACTTTC. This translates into CASSFISGSSGANVLTF.

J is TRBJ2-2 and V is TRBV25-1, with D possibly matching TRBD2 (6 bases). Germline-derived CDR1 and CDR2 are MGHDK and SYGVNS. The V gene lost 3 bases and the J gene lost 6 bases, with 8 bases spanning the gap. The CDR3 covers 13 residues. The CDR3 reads CASSDTGAGELFF. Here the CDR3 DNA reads TGTGCCAGCAGTGATACGGGGGCCGGGGAGCTGTTTTTT.

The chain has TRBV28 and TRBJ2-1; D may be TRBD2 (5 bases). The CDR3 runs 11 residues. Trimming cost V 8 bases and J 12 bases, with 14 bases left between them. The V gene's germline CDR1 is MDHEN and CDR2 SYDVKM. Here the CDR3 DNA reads TGTGCCAGCGTCCGCTCCGAGGGGCAGTTCTTC. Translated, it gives CASVRSEGQFF.

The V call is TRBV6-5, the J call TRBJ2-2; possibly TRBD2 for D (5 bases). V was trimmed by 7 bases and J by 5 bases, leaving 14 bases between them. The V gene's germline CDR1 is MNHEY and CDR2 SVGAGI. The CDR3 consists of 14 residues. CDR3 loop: CASKTHGETGELFF. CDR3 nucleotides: TGTGCCAGCAAGACGCACGGGGAGACCGGGGAGCTGTTTTTT.

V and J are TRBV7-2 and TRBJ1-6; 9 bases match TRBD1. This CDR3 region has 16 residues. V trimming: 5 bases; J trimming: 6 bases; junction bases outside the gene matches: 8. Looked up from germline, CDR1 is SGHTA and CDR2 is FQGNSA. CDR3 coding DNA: TGTGCCAGCAGCCCGCGACAGGGGGGGACTAATTCACCCCTCCACTTT. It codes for CASSPRQGGTNSPLHF.